This T cell receptor (beta chain) was observed in a study of siplizumab effects on memory and regulatory T cells. General study results and limits: Alloreactive sequences tracing back to unstimulated CD4+ memory cells were significantly reduced by siplizumab. Unstimulated naive T cells seemed to show more diversity than memory cells did, and they also seemed to be among the major contributors to the alloresponse.

Libraries were prepared by immunoSEQ multiplex PCR; TCRdb keeps only in-frame clonotypes and omits some of them. The table has 100,000 to 110,000 clones, about nine tenths seen once. The CDR3 contains 14 residues. The V end was cut by 8 bases, the J end by 4 bases, with 15 bases between. Per the germline V gene, CDR1 is SNHLY and CDR2 is FYNNEI. This clone was detected only a few times. Its antigen is as yet unknown. This receptor was identified in a human donor in good health. The material sequenced was CD4+ T cells sorted from blood. The rearrangement links TRBV2 to TRBJ1-5; a weak D match, TRBD1 (5 bases). CDR3 protein: CASSPGVPNQPQHF. The CDR3 nucleotides are TGTGCCAGCTCCCCGGGGGTCCCGAATCAGCCCCAGCATTTT.